Listed below are T cell receptor beta chains from one sample, sequenced in a study of blood T cell repertoires in COVID-19. The data were produced by immunoSEQ multiplex PCR, yet TCRdb's version contains in-frame clones alone and is incomplete. Of about 66,000 clones in the sample, 70% to 90% were seen once. The specimen sequenced was peripheral blood. The receptors were gathered from a woman in her seventies with acute or convalescent COVID-19. Each CDR3 is given with its conserved first and last residue. A D gene is named only where the DNA matches it firmly. Not every row has a clone size; where given, it reads once, few, many or a size class.

>17|TRBV18|TRBJ2-7|.|.
CASSPPDLRDESYEQYF
TGTGCCAGCTCACCACCGGATCTCAGGGATGAGTCCTACGAGCAGTACTTC
>11|TRBV6-5|TRBJ1-1|.|.
CASGDYTEAFF
TGTGCCAGCGGGGACTACACTGAAGCTTTCTTT
>16|TRBV9|TRBJ2-2|.|.
CASSVVDRTNTGELFF
TGTGCCAGCAGCGTAGTCGACAGGACGAACACCGGGGAGCTGTTTTTT
>10|TRBV29-1|TRBJ2-3|.|few
CSVFTDTQYF
TGCAGCGTCTTCACAGATACGCAGTATTTT
>18|TRBV5-1|TRBJ2-6|TRBD1|.
CASSLDGQGFSGANVLTF
TGCGCCAGCAGCTTGGATGGACAGGGCTTCTCTGGGGCCAACGTCCTGACTTTC
>14|TRBV28|TRBJ1-1|TRBD1|.
CASSSPHRGAEAFF
TGTGCCAGCAGTTCCCCGCACAGGGGTGCTGAAGCTTTCTTT
>15|TRBV11-2|TRBJ2-3|.|.
CASSLSRRLTDTQYF
TGTGCCAGCAGCTTATCCCGGAGACTCACAGATACGCAGTATTTT
>13|TRBV6-6|TRBJ1-1|.|.
CASSPTANTEAFF
TGTGCCAGCAGCCCGACAGCGAACACTGAAGCTTTCTTT
>15|TRBV6-5|TRBJ1-5|TRBD1|once
CASSYSGQEGQPQHF
TGTGCCAGCAGTTACTCAGGACAGGAGGGTCAGCCCCAGCATTTT
>14|TRBV10-3|TRBJ1-1|.|.
CATRERGGDTEAFF
TGTGCCACCCGGGAGCGGGGGGGGGACACTGAAGCTTTCTTT
>14|TRBV30|TRBJ1-6|TRBD1|.
CAWSGGTAGSPLHF
TGTGCCTGGAGTGGCGGGACAGCCGGCTCACCCCTCCACTTT
>15|TRBV25-1|TRBJ1-2|.|.
CASSEWDLRGGGYTF
TGTGCCAGCAGTGAATGGGACCTCCGGGGGGGCGGCTACACCTTC
>15|TRBV9|TRBJ1-5|TRBD1|few
CASSPNDRGHQPQHF
TGTGCCAGCAGCCCAAACGACAGGGGACATCAGCCCCAGCATTTT
>19|TRBV18|TRBJ2-1|TRBD1|.
CASSHRGEGGGPAYNEQFF
TGTGCCAGCTCCCATCGGGGCGAAGGGGGCGGGCCCGCCTACAATGAGCAGTTCTTC
>16|TRBV6-6|TRBJ2-1|TRBD2|.
CASKEFGGRVNNEQFF
TGTGCCAGCAAGGAGTTTGGCGGGAGGGTTAACAATGAGCAGTTCTTC
>17|TRBV27|TRBJ1-5|TRBD1|.
CASSLGGTGGHNQPQHF
TGTGCCAGCAGTTTGGGCGGGACAGGGGGCCATAATCAGCCCCAGCATTTT
>14|TRBV7-9|TRBJ2-5|TRBD2|.
CASSRGTSGETQYF
TGTGCCAGCAGCCGAGGGACTAGCGGAGAGACCCAGTACTTC
>14|TRBV28|TRBJ1-2|.|.
CASSPILLDYGYTF
TGTGCCAGCAGCCCGATCCTTTTAGACTATGGCTACACCTTC
>16|TRBV19|TRBJ1-1|TRBD1|.
CASSRDGTGSYTEAFF
TGTGCCAGTAGTCGGGACGGGACAGGGTCATACACTGAAGCTTTCTTT
>19|TRBV18|TRBJ2-7|TRBD2|.
CASSLSGGMRGDYTYEQYF
TGTGCCAGCTCTTTATCGGGGGGGATGAGAGGAGATTATACCTACGAGCAGTACTTC
>15|TRBV15|TRBJ2-7|TRBD2|.
CATSRDTGTSGTRYF
TGTGCCACCAGCAGAGACACCGGGACTAGCGGAACTAGGTACTTC
>15|TRBV29-1|TRBJ2-1|TRBD2|once
CSVEGWRGSYNEQFF
TGCAGCGTTGAAGGTTGGCGGGGGTCCTACAATGAGCAGTTCTTC
>12|TRBV27|TRBJ1-1|TRBD1|.
CASSTYRGEAFF
TGTGCCAGCAGTACCTACAGGGGTGAAGCTTTCTTT
>13|TRBV9|TRBJ2-2|.|.
CASSPGLSGELFF
TGTGCCAGCAGCCCCGGTCTCTCCGGGGAGCTGTTTTTT
>13|TRBV18|TRBJ2-7|.|.
CASSPTGIYEQYF
TGTGCCAGCTCACCAACAGGGATCTACGAGCAGTACTTC
>14|TRBV6-2/TRBV6-3|TRBJ1-5|.|.
CASSPVYSNQPQHF
TGTGCCAGCAGCCCTGTTTATAGCAATCAGCCCCAGCATTTT
>13|TRBV19|TRBJ1-6|TRBD1|.
CASSVAGGSPLHF
TGTGCCAGTAGTGTGGCAGGGGGTTCACCCCTCCACTTT
>17|TRBV28|TRBJ1-4|TRBD1|.
CASSLLRGTGVNEKLFF
TGTGCCAGCAGTTTATTACGGGGTACAGGGGTAAATGAAAAACTGTTTTTT
>13|TRBV5-1|TRBJ1-4|.|.
CASSLDRESRLFF
TGCGCCAGCAGCTTGGACAGGGAGTCGAGACTGTTTTTT
>13|TRBV5-1|TRBJ1-1|.|.
CASAPLGRTEAFF
TGCGCCAGCGCCCCCTTGGGGCGGACTGAAGCTTTCTTT
>16|TRBV4-1|TRBJ2-3|.|.
CASSQASSVMGDTQYF
TGCGCCAGCAGCCAAGCTTCGAGCGTCATGGGAGATACGCAGTATTTT
>12|TRBV6-5|TRBJ1-2|TRBD1|.
CASRRQGHGYTF
TGTGCCAGCAGGAGACAGGGACATGGCTACACCTTC
>12|TRBV27|TRBJ1-2|.|.
CASSFDRLGYTF
TGTGCCAGCAGTTTCGACAGGTTGGGCTACACCTTC
>14|TRBV7-2|TRBJ1-5|.|.
CASSSRYSNQPQHF
TGTGCCAGCAGCTCCCGGTATAGCAATCAGCCCCAGCATTTT
>14|TRBV7-9|TRBJ1-3|.|once
CASSSRGFGNTIYF
TGTGCCAGCAGCTCACGAGGGTTTGGAAACACCATATATTTT
>17|TRBV5-1|TRBJ2-3|TRBD2|.
CASSLGSSGGAGDTQYF
TGCGCCAGCAGCTTGGGGTCTAGCGGGGGGGCTGGAGATACGCAGTATTTT
>16|TRBV4-2|TRBJ1-2|.|.
CASSQDLLKGNYGYTF
TGTGCCAGCAGCCAAGATCTCCTAAAGGGGAACTATGGCTACACCTTC
>15|TRBV3-1/TRBV3-2|TRBJ2-5|.|.
CASSPPGRLVETQYF
TGTGCCAGCAGCCCTCCCGGTAGACTAGTGGAGACCCAGTACTTC
>14|TRBV28|TRBJ1-1|.|few
CASSLQTVNTEAFF
TGTGCCAGCAGTCTCCAGACAGTTAACACTGAAGCTTTCTTT
>13|TRBV18|TRBJ1-1|TRBD1|.
CASSQGALTEAFF
TGTGCCAGCTCACAGGGGGCGCTGACTGAAGCTTTCTTT
>11|TRBV30|TRBJ1-2|TRBD1|.
CAWGQGYGYTF
TGTGCCTGGGGACAGGGGTACGGCTACACCTTC
>17|TRBV6-1|TRBJ1-2|.|.
CASSEALGGGSYYGYTF
TGTGCCAGCAGTGAAGCATTAGGAGGAGGCAGCTACTATGGCTACACCTTC
>14|TRBV6-5|TRBJ1-1|.|.
CASRDPGGNTEAFF
TGTGCCAGCAGGGACCCCGGGGGGAACACTGAAGCTTTCTTT
>13|TRBV12-3/TRBV12-4|TRBJ1-4|.|few
CASRQASTGKLFF
TGTGCCAGCAGACAAGCATCGACAGGTAAACTGTTTTTT
>14|TRBV2|TRBJ2-7|TRBD1|.
CASSRQGPSYEQYF
TGTGCCAGCAGTAGACAGGGGCCTTCCTACGAGCAGTACTTC
>13|TRBV7-3|TRBJ2-1|TRBD1|.
CASSLGQHNEQFF
TGTGCCAGCAGCCTGGGACAGCACAATGAGCAGTTCTTC
>14|TRBV18|TRBJ2-7|TRBD1|.
CASSAGTGGDEQYF
TGTGCCAGCTCAGCCGGGACAGGGGGCGACGAGCAGTACTTC
>15|TRBV27|TRBJ1-5|TRBD1|once
CASSFNRGADQPQHF
TGTGCCAGCAGTTTTAACAGGGGTGCCGATCAGCCCCAGCATTTT
>15|TRBV5-6|TRBJ1-1|TRBD1|.
CASSPWDRGNTEAFF
TGTGCCAGCAGCCCGTGGGACAGGGGGAACACTGAAGCTTTCTTT
>17|TRBV3-1/TRBV3-2|TRBJ2-1|.|.
CASSQERGALDYNEQFF
TGTGCCAGCAGCCAAGAGAGAGGAGCTCTGGACTACAATGAGCAGTTCTTC
>14|TRBV24-1|TRBJ1-2|.|.
CATSAGAKNYGYTF
TGTGCCACCAGTGCAGGGGCGAAAAACTATGGCTACACCTTC
>14|TRBV6-5|TRBJ1-6|.|.
CASSYSQGNSPLHF
TGTGCCAGCAGTTACTCCCAGGGAAATTCACCCCTCCACTTT
>13|TRBV24-1|TRBJ2-7|TRBD1|.
CATSEGQSYEQYF
TGTGCCACCAGTGAGGGACAGTCCTACGAGCAGTACTTC
>15|TRBV6-2/TRBV6-3|TRBJ2-3|TRBD1|.
CASSDPRDRGDTQYF
TGTGCCAGCAGTGACCCCCGGGACAGGGGGGATACGCAGTATTTT
>14|TRBV6-5|TRBJ1-5|.|.
CASSPRGGDQPQHF
TGTGCCAGCAGCCCAAGGGGGGGGGATCAGCCCCAGCATTTT
>14|TRBV7-2|TRBJ2-7|TRBD1|.
CASSYRDRAGVQYF
TGTGCCAGCAGCTACCGGGACAGGGCGGGCGTGCAGTACTTC
>12|TRBV6-5|TRBJ1-6|.|.
CASSYPNSPLHF
TGTGCCAGCAGTTACCCAAATTCACCCCTCCACTTT